This TCR beta chain emerged from a study of breast tumors, draining lymph nodes, adjacent tissues. Findings of the study overall: Luminal-like breast cancer showed significantly higher tumor–nontumor repertoire similarity than basal-like. Data fit most tumor T cells coming from lymph node, expanding in tumor. Compared with lymph nodes, tumors were less diverse; compared with nontumor tissue, more. Tumor T cell lymph node origin was a supported hypothesis, not proven.

Germline V gene sequence: CDR1 SGHAT, CDR2 FQNNGV. V dropped 5 bases and J dropped 2 bases, with 19 bases sitting between them. The CDR3 is made up of 16 amino acids. As concerns this clonotype: Its antigen is not known.

TCRdb re-called the multiplex PCR reads with MiXCR, one entry per CDR3 protein. This sample has more than 10,000 distinct CDR3 sequences, with around 57% found just once. The TCR was taken from a female donor with breast cancer. Some clones in this sample may be carry-over from other donors' samples. Sequenced sample: tumor-adjacent breast tissue. The rearrangement joins TRBV11-2 to TRBJ2-7; D might be TRBD2 (6 bases). CDR3: CASSLLAGPLTYEQYF. CDR3 in DNA: TGTGCCAGCAGCCTCCTCGCGGGACCTCTAACCTACGAGCAGTACTTC.